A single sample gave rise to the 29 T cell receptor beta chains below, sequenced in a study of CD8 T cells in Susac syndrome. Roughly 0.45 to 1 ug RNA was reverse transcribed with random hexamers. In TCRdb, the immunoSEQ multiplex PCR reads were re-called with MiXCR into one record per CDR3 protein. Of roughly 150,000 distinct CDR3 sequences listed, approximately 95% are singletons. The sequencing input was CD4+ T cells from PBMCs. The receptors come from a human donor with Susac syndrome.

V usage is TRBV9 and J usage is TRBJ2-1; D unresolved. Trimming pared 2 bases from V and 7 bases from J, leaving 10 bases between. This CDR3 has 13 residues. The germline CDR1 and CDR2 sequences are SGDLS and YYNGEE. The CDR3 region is CASSVFSENEQFF. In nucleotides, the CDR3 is TGTGCCAGCAGCGTCTTCTCTGAAAATGAGCAGTTCTTC. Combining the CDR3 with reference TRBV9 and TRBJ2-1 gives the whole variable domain DSGVTQTPKHLITATGQRVTLRCSPRSGDLSVYWYQQSLDQGLQFLIQYYNGEERAKGNILERFSAQQFPDLHSELNLSSLELGDSALYFCASSVFSENEQFFGPGTRLTVL.

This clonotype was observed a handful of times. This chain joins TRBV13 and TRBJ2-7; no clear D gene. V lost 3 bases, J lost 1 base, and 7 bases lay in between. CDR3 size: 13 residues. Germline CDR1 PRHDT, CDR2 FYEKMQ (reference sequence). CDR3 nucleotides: TGTGCCAGCAGCTTCGACCAGTCCTACGAGCAGTACTTC. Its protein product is CASSFDQSYEQYF.

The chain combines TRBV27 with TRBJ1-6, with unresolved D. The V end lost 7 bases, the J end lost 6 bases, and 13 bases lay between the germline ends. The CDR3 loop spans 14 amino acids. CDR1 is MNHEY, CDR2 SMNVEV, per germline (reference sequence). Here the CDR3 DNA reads TGTGCCAGCACCCAAACGGACCTTAATTCACCCCTCCACTTT. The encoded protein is CASTQTDLNSPLHF.

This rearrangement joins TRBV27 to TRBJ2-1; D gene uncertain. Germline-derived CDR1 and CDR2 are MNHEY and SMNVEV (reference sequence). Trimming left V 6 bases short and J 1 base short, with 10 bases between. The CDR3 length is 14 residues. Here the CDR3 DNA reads TGTGCCAGCAGACTGACATTATCCTACAATGAGCAGTTCTTC. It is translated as CASRLTLSYNEQFF.

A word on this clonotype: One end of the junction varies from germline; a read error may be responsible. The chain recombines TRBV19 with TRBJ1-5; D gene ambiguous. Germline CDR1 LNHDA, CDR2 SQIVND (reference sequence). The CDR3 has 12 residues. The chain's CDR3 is CASRGGNQPQHF. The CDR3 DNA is TGTGCAAGTAGAGGTGGGAATCAGCCCCAGCATTTT.

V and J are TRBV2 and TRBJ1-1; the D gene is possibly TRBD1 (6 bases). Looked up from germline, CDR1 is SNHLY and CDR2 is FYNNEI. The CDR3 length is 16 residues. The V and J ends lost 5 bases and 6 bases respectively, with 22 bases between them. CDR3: CASSPTDRWSLSEAFF. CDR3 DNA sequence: TGTGCCAGCAGTCCGACGGACAGATGGAGCTTGTCTGAAGCTTTCTTT. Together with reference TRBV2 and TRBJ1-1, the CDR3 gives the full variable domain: EPEVTQTPSHQVTQMGQEVILRCVPISNHLYFYWYRQILGQKVEFLVSFYNNEISEKSEIFDDQFSVERPDGSNFTLKIRSTKLEDSAMYFCASSPTDRWSLSEAFFGQGTRLTVV.

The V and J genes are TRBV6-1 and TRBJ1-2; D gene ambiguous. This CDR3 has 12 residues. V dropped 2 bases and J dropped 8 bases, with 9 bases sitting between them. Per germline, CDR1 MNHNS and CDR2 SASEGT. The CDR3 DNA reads TGTGCCAGCAGTGAAAGGAGATGGGGCTACACCTTC. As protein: CASSERRWGYTF.

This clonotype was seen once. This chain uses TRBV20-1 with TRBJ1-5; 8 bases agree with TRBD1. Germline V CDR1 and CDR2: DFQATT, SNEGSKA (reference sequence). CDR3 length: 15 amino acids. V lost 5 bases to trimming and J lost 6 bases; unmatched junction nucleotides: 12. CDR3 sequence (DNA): TGCAGTGCTGCCTCCTCAGGGGGCGTGATTCAGCCCCAGCATTTT. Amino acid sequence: CSAASSGGVIQPQHF.

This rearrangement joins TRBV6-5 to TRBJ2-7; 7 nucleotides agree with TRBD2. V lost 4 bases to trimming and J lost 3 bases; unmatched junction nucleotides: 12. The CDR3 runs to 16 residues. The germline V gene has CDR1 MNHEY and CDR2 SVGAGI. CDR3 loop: CASSSLQTSTNYEQYF. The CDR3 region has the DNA TGTGCCAGCAGTTCTCTCCAGACTAGCACAAACTACGAGCAGTACTTC.

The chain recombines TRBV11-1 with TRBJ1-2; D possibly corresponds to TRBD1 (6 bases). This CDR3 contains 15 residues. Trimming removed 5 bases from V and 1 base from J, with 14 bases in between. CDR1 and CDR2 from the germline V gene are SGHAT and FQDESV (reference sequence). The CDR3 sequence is CASSPGTPYNYGYTF. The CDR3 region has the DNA TGTGCCAGCAGCCCCGGGACACCGTATAACTATGGCTACACCTTC.

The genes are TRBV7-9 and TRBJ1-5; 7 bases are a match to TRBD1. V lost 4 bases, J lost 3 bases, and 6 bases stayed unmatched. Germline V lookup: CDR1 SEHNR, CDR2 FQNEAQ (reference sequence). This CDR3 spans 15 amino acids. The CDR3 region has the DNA TGTGCCAGCAGCTCCCGGGACAGCAACAATCAGCCCCAGCATTTT. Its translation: CASSSRDSNNQPQHF.

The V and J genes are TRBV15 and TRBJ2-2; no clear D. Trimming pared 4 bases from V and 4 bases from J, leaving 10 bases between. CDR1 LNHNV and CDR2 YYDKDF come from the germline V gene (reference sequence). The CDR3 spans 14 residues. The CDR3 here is CATSTQQSTGELFF. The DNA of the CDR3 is TGTGCCACCAGCACACAGCAATCCACCGGGGAGCTGTTTTTT.

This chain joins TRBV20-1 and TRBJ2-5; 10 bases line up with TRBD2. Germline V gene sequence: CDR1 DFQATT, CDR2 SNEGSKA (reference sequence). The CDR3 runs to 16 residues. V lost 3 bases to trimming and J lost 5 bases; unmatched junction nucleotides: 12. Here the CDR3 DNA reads TGCAGTGCTAGGGATCGGAGCGGGGGGGCCGGGGAGACCCAGTACTTC. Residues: CSARDRSGGAGETQYF.

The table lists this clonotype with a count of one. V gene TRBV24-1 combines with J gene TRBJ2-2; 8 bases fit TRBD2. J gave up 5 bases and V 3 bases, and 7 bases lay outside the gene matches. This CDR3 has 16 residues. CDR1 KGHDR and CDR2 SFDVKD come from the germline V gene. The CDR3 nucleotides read TGTGCCACCAGTGATCCTCGCGGGGGGTTGACCGGGGAGCTGTTTTTT. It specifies CATSDPRGGLTGELFF.

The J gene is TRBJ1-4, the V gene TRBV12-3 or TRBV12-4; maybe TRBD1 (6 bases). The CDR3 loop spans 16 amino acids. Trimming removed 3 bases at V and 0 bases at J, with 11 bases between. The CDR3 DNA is TGTGCCAGCAGTTTGGACCAGGGGTCAACTAATGAAAAACTGTTTTTT. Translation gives CASSLDQGSTNEKLFF.

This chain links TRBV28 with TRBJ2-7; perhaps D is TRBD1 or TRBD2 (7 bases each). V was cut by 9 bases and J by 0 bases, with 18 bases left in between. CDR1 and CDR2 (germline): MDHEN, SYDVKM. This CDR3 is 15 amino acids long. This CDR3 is CASLSGGVSSYEQYF. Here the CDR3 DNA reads TGTGCCAGTCTATCAGGGGGGGTTAGCTCCTACGAGCAGTACTTC.

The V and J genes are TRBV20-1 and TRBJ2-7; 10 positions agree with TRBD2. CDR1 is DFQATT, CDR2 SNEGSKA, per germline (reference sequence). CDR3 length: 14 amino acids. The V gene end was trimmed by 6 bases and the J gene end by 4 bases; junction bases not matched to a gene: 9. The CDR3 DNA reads TGCAGTGCAGGGAGGGGACTAGCGAGTTACGAGCAGTACTTC. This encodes CSAGRGLASYEQYF.

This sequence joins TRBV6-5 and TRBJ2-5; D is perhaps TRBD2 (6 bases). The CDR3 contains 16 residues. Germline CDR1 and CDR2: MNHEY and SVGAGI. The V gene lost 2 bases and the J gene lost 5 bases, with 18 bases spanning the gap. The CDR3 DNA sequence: TGTGCCAGCAGTTACCATAGTGTTGGAGGGTTTGAGACCCAGTACTTC. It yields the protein CASSYHSVGGFETQYF.

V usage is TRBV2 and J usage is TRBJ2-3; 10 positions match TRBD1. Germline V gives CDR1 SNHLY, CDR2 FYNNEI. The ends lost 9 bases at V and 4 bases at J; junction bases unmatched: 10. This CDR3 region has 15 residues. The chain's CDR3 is CASSPYGQGADTQYF. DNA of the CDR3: TGTGCCAGTTCCCCTTACGGACAGGGGGCAGATACGCAGTATTTT.

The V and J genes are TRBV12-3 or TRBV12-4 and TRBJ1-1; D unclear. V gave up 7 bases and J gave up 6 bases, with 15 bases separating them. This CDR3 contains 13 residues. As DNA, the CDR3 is TGTGCCAGCATCAGATCAGAAAGGGCTGAAGCTTTCTTT. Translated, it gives CASIRSERAEAFF.

In DNA, the CDR3 is TGCAGTGCCACCCCGGTGAACAATGAAAAACTGTTTTTT. Its protein product is CSATPVNNEKLFF. The chain combines TRBV20-1 with TRBJ1-4, with unresolved D. V was shortened by 6 bases and J by 5 bases, with 13 bases between the two germline ends. Looked up from germline, CDR1 is DFQATT and CDR2 is SNEGSKA (reference sequence). The CDR3 has 13 residues.

The CDR3 sequence is CATSDPKLAPTDTQYF. CDR3 DNA: TGTGCCACCAGTGACCCAAAATTGGCCCCAACAGATACGCAGTATTTT. The chain is built from TRBV24-1 and TRBJ2-3, with D hard to call. V was cut by 4 bases and J by 3 bases, with 16 bases left in between. CDR3 length equals 16 residues. Germline loops: CDR1 KGHDR, CDR2 SFDVKD.

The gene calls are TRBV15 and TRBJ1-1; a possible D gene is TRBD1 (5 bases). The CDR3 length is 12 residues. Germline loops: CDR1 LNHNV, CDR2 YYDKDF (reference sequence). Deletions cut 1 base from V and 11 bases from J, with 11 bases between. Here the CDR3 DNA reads TGTGCCACCAGCAGAGGGGACCGGAGGGCTTTCTTT. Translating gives CATSRGDRRAFF.

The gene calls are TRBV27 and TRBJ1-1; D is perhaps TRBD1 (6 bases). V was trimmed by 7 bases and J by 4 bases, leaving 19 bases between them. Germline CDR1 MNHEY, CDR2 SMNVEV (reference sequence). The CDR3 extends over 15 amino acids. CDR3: CASTPARGGRTEAFF. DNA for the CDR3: TGTGCCAGCACTCCGGCTAGAGGGGGGCGCACTGAAGCTTTCTTT.

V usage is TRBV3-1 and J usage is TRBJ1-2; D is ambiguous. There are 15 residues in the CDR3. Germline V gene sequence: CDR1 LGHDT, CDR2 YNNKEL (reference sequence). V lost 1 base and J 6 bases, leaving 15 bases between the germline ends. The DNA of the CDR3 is TGTGCCAGCAGCCAAGTTCCGGTCGGTATCAATGGCTACACCTTC. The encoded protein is CASSQVPVGINGYTF.

CDR3 bases: TGCGCCAGCAGCTTGGATCGTAGCGGCTACACCTTC. It specifies CASSLDRSGYTF. The rearrangement uses TRBV5-1 and TRBJ1-2; unclear D gene. The CDR3 length is 12 residues. CDR1 is SGHRS, CDR2 YFSETQ, per germline. V lost 0 bases and J lost 8, with 8 bases in between.

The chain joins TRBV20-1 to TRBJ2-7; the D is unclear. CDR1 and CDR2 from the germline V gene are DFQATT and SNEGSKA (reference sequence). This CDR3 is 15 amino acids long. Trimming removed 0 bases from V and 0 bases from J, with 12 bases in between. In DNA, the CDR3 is TGCAGTGCTAGAGATCTGCAGCTGAGCTCCTACGAGCAGTACTTC. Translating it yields CSARDLQLSSYEQYF.

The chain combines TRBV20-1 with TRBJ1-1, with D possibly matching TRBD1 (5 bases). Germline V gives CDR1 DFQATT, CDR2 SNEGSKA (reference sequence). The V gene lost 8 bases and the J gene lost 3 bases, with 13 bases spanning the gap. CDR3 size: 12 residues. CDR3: CSPGGRHTEAFF. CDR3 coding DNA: TGCAGTCCTGGGGGAAGGCACACTGAAGCTTTCTTT.

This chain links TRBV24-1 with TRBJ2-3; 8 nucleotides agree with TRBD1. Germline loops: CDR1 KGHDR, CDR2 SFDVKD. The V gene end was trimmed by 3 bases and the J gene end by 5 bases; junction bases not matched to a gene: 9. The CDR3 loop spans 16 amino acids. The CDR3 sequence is CATSDPTGTGRDTQYF. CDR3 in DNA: TGTGCCACCAGTGATCCTACCGGGACAGGTCGAGATACGCAGTATTTT.